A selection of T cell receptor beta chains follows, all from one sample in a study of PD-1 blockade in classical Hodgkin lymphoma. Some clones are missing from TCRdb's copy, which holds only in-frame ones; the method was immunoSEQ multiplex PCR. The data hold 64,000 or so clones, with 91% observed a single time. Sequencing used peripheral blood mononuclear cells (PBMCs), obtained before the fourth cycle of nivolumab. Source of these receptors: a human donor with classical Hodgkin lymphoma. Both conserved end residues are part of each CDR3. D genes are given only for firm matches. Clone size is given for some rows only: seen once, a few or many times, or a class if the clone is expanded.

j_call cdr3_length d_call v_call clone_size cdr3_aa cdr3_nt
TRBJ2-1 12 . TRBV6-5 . CASSYVGGEQFF TGTGCCAGCAGTTACGTAGGCGGTGAGCAGTTCTTC
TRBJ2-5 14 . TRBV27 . CASSWRPSPETQYF TGTGCCAGCAGCTGGCGGCCAAGTCCAGAGACCCAGTACTTC
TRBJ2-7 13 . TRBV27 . CASRSGTEDEQYF TGTGCCAGCAGGTCCGGGACGGAAGACGAGCAGTACTTC
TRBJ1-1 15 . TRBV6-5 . CASSPPGFMNTEAFF TGTGCCAGCAGTCCGCCAGGGTTCATGAACACTGAAGCTTTCTTT
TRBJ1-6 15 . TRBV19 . CASMLMGQNNSPLHF TGTGCCAGCATGCTAATGGGGCAGAATAATTCACCCCTCCACTTT
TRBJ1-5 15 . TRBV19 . CASRIGPGGNQPQHF TGTGCCAGTAGAATCGGCCCAGGAGGCAATCAGCCCCAGCATTTT
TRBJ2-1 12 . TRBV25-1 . CASSEFRNEQFF TGTGCCAGCAGTGAATTTCGCAATGAGCAGTTCTTC
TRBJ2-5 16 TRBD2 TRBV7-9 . CASSLGPAGDQETQYF TGTGCCAGCAGCTTAGGTCCAGCGGGAGACCAAGAGACCCAGTACTTC
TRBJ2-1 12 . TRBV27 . CASRHLGDEQFF TGTGCCAGCAGGCACCTAGGGGATGAGCAGTTCTTC
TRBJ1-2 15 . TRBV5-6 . CASTILSPANYGYTF TGTGCCAGCACCATTCTGTCCCCCGCTAACTATGGCTACACCTTC
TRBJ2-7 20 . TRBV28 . CASSSRMSGHYSPLSYEQYF TGTGCCAGCAGCTCTCGAATGAGTGGACATTATTCCCCATTATCCTACGAGCAGTACTTC
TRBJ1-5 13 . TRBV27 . CASSLTDRQPQHF TGTGCCAGCAGTTTGACAGACCGTCAGCCCCAGCATTTT
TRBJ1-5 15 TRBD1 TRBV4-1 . CASSQGQGAAQPQHF TGCGCCAGCAGCCAGGGACAGGGGGCAGCGCAGCCCCAGCATTTT
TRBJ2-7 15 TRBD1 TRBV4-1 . CASSQGTGRSYEQYF TGCGCCAGCAGCCAAGGGACAGGGCGCTCCTACGAGCAGTACTTC
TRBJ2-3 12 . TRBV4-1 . CASSQFTDTQYF TGCGCCAGCAGCCAATTTACGGATACGCAGTATTTT
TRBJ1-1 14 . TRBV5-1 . CASRAGSSNTEAFF TGCGCCAGCAGGGCGGGCTCCTCGAACACTGAAGCTTTCTTT
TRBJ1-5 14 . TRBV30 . CAWSANAQGQPQHF TGTGCCTGGAGTGCGAACGCCCAGGGTCAGCCCCAGCATTTT
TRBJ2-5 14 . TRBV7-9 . CASSLVSGQETQYF TGTGCCAGCAGCTTAGTGTCAGGGCAAGAGACCCAGTACTTC
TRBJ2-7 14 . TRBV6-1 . CASSEAPTEGEQYF TGTGCCAGCAGTGAGGCCCCCACCGAGGGTGAGCAGTACTTC
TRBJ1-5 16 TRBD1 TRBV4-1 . CASSHQTGGSNQPQHF TGCGCCAGCAGCCATCAGACAGGGGGAAGCAATCAGCCCCAGCATTTT
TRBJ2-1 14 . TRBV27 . CASSTGPASNEQFF TGTGCCAGCAGTACCGGGCCTGCAAGCAATGAGCAGTTCTTC
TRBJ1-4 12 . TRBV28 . CASSLGGGGLFF TGTGCCAGCAGTTTAGGGGGGGGAGGACTGTTTTTT
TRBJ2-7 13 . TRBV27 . CASSFTGPYEQYF TGTGCCAGCAGTTTTACAGGGCCCTACGAGCAGTACTTC
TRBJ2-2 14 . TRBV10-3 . CAISLGRDTGELFF TGTGCCATCAGCTTAGGACGGGACACCGGGGAGCTGTTTTTT
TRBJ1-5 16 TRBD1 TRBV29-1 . CSVDRGPTYSNQPQHF TGCAGCGTGGACAGGGGCCCTACTTATAGCAATCAGCCCCAGCATTTT
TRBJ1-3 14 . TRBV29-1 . CSVSSSGSGNTIYF TGCAGCGTTTCCAGTTCGGGATCCGGAAACACCATATATTTT
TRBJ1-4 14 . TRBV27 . CASSLFGVREKLFF TGTGCCAGCAGTTTATTCGGGGTTCGAGAAAAACTGTTTTTT
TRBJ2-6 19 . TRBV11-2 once CASSFRSGVRRSGANVLTF TGTGCCAGCAGCTTCAGGTCGGGGGTTCGTCGCTCTGGGGCCAACGTCCTGACTTTC
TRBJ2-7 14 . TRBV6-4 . CASSDSASSYEQYF TGTGCCAGCAGTGACTCCGCGAGCTCCTACGAGCAGTACTTC
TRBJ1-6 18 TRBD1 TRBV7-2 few CASSSGQGGVGYNSPLHF TGTGCCAGCAGCTCGGGACAGGGAGGTGTGGGGTATAATTCACCCCTCCACTTT
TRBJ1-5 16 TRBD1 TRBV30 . CAWSPKGDSLGRAQHF TGTGCCTGGAGCCCCAAGGGGGACAGCCTGGGGAGGGCCCAGCATTTT
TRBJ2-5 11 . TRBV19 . CASSSGETQYF TGTGCCAGTAGTTCCGGGGAGACCCAGTACTTC
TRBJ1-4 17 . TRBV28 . CASSRGTAPAPNEKLFF TGTGCCAGCAGCCGAGGTACGGCACCGGCGCCTAATGAAAAACTGTTTTTT
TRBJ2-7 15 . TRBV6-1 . CASSESWDLRYEQYF TGTGCCAGCAGTGAATCGTGGGATCTACGCTACGAGCAGTACTTC
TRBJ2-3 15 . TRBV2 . CASSVDIPSINTQYF TGTGCCAGCAGCGTTGACATACCCTCGATAAATACGCAGTATTTT
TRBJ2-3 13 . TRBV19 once CASSARLRGTQYF TGTGCCAGTAGTGCCCGTCTTAGAGGGACGCAGTATTTT
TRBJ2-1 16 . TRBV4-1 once CASSQSTWGAFNEQFF TGCGCCAGCAGCCAATCTACGTGGGGGGCCTTCAATGAGCAGTTCTTC
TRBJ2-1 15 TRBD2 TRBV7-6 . CASSLGLAGGNEQFF TGTGCCAGCAGCTTAGGACTAGCGGGGGGAAATGAGCAGTTCTTC
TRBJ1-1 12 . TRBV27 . CASSATGSEAFF TGTGCCAGCAGCGCGACAGGTTCTGAAGCTTTCTTT
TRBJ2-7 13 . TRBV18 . CASSFLGQRERYF TGTGCCAGCTCATTTTTGGGACAACGGGAGAGGTACTTC